Listed here are 17 T cell receptor beta chains from one sample, sequenced in a study of blood T cell repertoires in COVID-19 (dated by TCRdb to the early 2020s). Libraries came from the immunoSEQ multiplex PCR assay. Drawn from immuneACCESS, this table holds only the in-frame rearrangements with V and J called that TCRdb kept. Clones are partly lost; checked studies trace under half to an unresolved V gene and leave the rest unexplained. A total of about 310,000 clones appear in this sample, around 84% of them only once. Together, the top ten hold over 1.5% of the sample. Material for sequencing was PBMCs or T cells enriched from blood (not recorded which). The receptors here all came from a woman in her 30s who had been exposed to COVID-19.

This clone was observed a few times. The V call is TRBV30, the J call TRBJ1-2; 11 bases line up with TRBD1. Unmatched junction bases numbered 4, after V lost 2 bases and J lost 5 bases. Germline CDR1 is GTSNPN and CDR2 is SVGIG (reference sequence). The CDR3 contains 14 residues. The CDR3 reads CAWSPGTGGYGYTF. CDR3 DNA: TGTGCCTGGAGTCCAGGGACAGGGGGGTATGGCTACACCTTC. The complete variable domain, with remaining parts taken from reference TRBV30 and TRBJ1-2, reads SQTIHQWPATLVQPVGSPLSLECTVEGTSNPNLYWYRQAAGRGLQLLFYSVGIGQISSEVPQNLSASRPQDRQFILSSKKLLLSDSGFYLCAWSPGTGGYGYTFGSGTRLTVV.

In its sample, this clone was seen once. The DNA of the CDR3 is TGTGCCAGCAGCTTAATCTCTAGCGGACAAGAGACCCAGTACTTC. Encoded protein: CASSLISSGQETQYF. This chain connects TRBV7-3 to TRBJ2-5; TRBD2 matches at 7 bases. Germline values: CDR1 SGHTA, CDR2 FQGTGA. Trimming took 1 base from V and 2 from J; bases not matched to a gene: 4. There are 15 residues in the CDR3.

The chain links TRBV9 to TRBJ1-5; weak D call: TRBD1 (5 bases). V was pared by 5 bases and J by 4 bases, with 10 bases between. The CDR3 is made up of 13 amino acids. Looked up from germline, CDR1 is SGDLS and CDR2 is YYNGEE. CDR3 sequence: CASRRKGNQPQHF. The CDR3, as DNA: TGTGCCAGCAGACGTAAGGGGAATCAGCCCCAGCATTTT.

The chain links TRBV6-1 to TRBJ1-6, with D possibly matching TRBD1 (5 bases). V lost 2 bases and J lost 0, with 11 bases in between. Germline V lookup: CDR1 MNHNS, CDR2 SASEGT. The CDR3 has 17 amino acids. The CDR3 nucleotides are TGTGCCAGCAGTGAACTCACAGGCAGCTCCTATAATTCACCCCTCCACTTT. As protein: CASSELTGSSYNSPLHF.

The chain has TRBV18 and TRBJ2-7; 7 bases align to TRBD1. J lost 2 bases, V lost 5 bases, and 3 bases had no gene match. The CDR3 consists of 13 residues. Germline-derived CDR1 and CDR2 are KGHSH and LQKENI. As DNA, the CDR3 is TGTGCCAGCTCAGCGACAGGGCCCTACGAGCAGTACTTC. Protein sequence: CASSATGPYEQYF.

The V call is TRBV13, the J call TRBJ2-2; 7 positions agree with TRBD2. This CDR3 is 17 amino acids long. Germline V gene lookup returns CDR1 PRHDT and CDR2 FYEKMQ (reference sequence). The V segment lost 1 base and the J segment 0 bases; nucleotides outside the gene matches: 5. The DNA of the CDR3 is TGTGCCAGCAGCTTAGTAGGACTAGAACCGAACACCGGGGAGCTGTTTTTT. Encoded protein: CASSLVGLEPNTGELFF.

This clone was detected once. J is TRBJ2-7 and V is TRBV11-2; no clear D gene. The germline gives CDR1 SGHAT, CDR2 FQNNGV. V was trimmed by 5 bases and J by 0 bases, leaving 11 bases between them. The CDR3 contains 14 residues. The CDR3 here is CASSRPTISYEQYF. The CDR3 DNA follows: TGTGCCAGCAGCCGACCAACTATCTCCTACGAGCAGTACTTC.

The gene calls are TRBV29-1 and TRBJ1-2, with 9 bases identical to TRBD1. Looked up from germline, CDR1 is SQVTM and CDR2 is ANQGSEA. V lost 0 bases and J lost 6; bases outside the gene matches: 5. CDR3 size: 14 residues. CDR3 nucleotide sequence: TGCAGCGTTGAAGATGCGGACAGGGGTGATGGCTACACCTTC. Protein sequence: CSVEDADRGDGYTF.

This sequence joins TRBV7-9 and TRBJ1-6; maybe TRBD1 (6 bases). The CDR3 totals 13 residues. Germline CDR1 reads SEHNR; CDR2 reads FQNEAQ (reference sequence). The V end lost 5 bases, the J end lost 7 bases, and 9 bases lay between the germline ends. The CDR3 region has the DNA TGTGCCAGCAGCCACACAGGGAATTCACCCCTCCACTTT. This translates into CASSHTGNSPLHF.

This rearrangement joins TRBV27 to TRBJ1-6, with 9 bases identical to TRBD1. V shed 8 bases and J 6 bases; nucleotides not matched to a gene: 8. Looked up from germline, CDR1 is MNHEY and CDR2 is SMNVEV (reference sequence). The CDR3 extends over 15 amino acids. DNA for the CDR3: TGTGCCAGCCGGACCTCGGGACAGGGTAATTCACCCCTCCACTTT. Its protein is CASRTSGQGNSPLHF.

The CDR3 DNA sequence: TGTGCCAGCAGCCAAGATCCGGGGACTGGAAACACCATATATTTT. Protein: CASSQDPGTGNTIYF. The rearrangement links TRBV3-1 (or the pseudogene TRBV3-2) to TRBJ1-3; D is unresolved. V was clipped by 0 bases and J by 2 bases, with 8 bases between them. CDR3 length equals 15 residues. Germline CDR1 is LGHDT and CDR2 is YNNKEL (reference sequence).

The chain recombines TRBV5-4 with TRBJ1-6; TRBD1 aligns across 11 bases. The length of the CDR3 is 16 residues. V was pared by 5 bases and J by 6 bases, with 7 bases of the junction left unmatched. Germline-derived CDR1 and CDR2 are SGHNT and YYREEE (reference sequence). CDR3 nucleotide sequence: TGTGCCAGCAGTCAGAGCGGGACAGGGGGTAATTCACCCCTCCACTTT. Translation: CASSQSGTGGNSPLHF.

This clone was recorded only once. This chain links TRBV20-1 with TRBJ1-5; a weak D match, TRBD1 (5 bases). Germline V gene sequence: CDR1 DFQATT, CDR2 SNEGSKA (reference sequence). This CDR3 is 11 amino acids long. The V and J ends lost 5 bases and 9 bases respectively, with 11 bases between them. CDR3 coding DNA: TGCAGTGCTGGAGGGGCGGGGCCCCAGCATTTT. Protein: CSAGGAGPQHF.

The rearrangement links TRBV27 to TRBJ1-2; weak D call: TRBD1 (5 bases). The CDR3 totals 12 residues. In germline, CDR1 is MNHEY, CDR2 SMNVEV (reference sequence). V was clipped by 4 bases and J by 5 bases, with 8 bases between them. CDR3 sequence reads: CASSSPGYGYTF. CDR3 DNA: TGTGCCAGCAGTTCCCCAGGGTATGGCTACACCTTC.

This chain links TRBV27 with TRBJ2-7; maybe TRBD1 (6 bases). The CDR3 has 14 amino acids. Germline CDR1 and CDR2: MNHEY and SMNVEV (reference sequence). Trimming cost V 6 bases and J 2 bases, with 14 bases left between them. The CDR3 sequence: CASRYRVSAYEQYF. DNA for the CDR3: TGTGCCAGCAGATACAGGGTTTCTGCCTACGAGCAGTACTTC.

The rearrangement links TRBV19 to TRBJ2-7, with TRBD1 matching 11 bases. The length of the CDR3 is 15 residues. From germline, CDR1 is LNHDA and CDR2 SQIVND (reference sequence). V lost 2 bases, J lost 4 bases, and 4 bases stayed unmatched. CDR3 region: CASSISGQGAYEQYF. Written as DNA, the CDR3 is TGTGCCAGTAGTATAAGTGGACAGGGGGCTTACGAGCAGTACTTC. The full variable domain, its missing parts supplied by reference TRBV19 and TRBJ2-7, is DGGITQSPKYLFRKEGQNVTLSCEQNLNHDAMYWYRQDPGQGLRLIYYSQIVNDFQKGDIAEGYSVSREKKESFPLTVTSAQKNPTAFYLCASSISGQGAYEQYFGPGTRLTVT.

The rearrangement links TRBV7-9 to TRBJ1-3, with D possibly TRBD1 on 5 matching bases. This CDR3 spans 18 amino acids. V dropped 1 base and J dropped 4 bases, with 20 bases sitting between them. Germline CDR1 reads SEHNR; CDR2 reads FQNEAQ (reference sequence). Written as DNA, the CDR3 is TGTGCCAGCAGCTTAGAAGTTCGAGGCGCAGGGCGGGGAAACACCATATATTTT. This gives the protein CASSLEVRGAGRGNTIYF.